This entry features one TCR beta chain sequence. No antigen is known for it. This entry comes from a study of blood T cells in healthy people across ages. A second PCR of about 6 to 12 cycles used a sample-barcoded 5' primer and a J-beta primer mix. TCRdb re-called the 5' RACE reads through MiXCR, storing one row per CDR3 protein. The repertoire holds about 810,000 distinct CDR3 sequences, with about 36% as singletons. In germline, CDR1 is DFQATT, CDR2 SNEGSKA (reference sequence). J lost 2 bases, V lost 0 bases, and 10 bases had no gene match. The CDR3 has 17 amino acids. Study-level points and caveats: Observed TCR beta diversity per million T cells went down as age went up. This fall followed a roughly linear course with age.

The sequence was collected from a man between 18 and 35 years old in good health. The chain joins TRBV20-1 to TRBJ2-1, with TRBD2 identical over 7 bases. Sequenced sample: blood. CDR3 protein: CSARDPLQRGTYNEQFF. Written as DNA, the CDR3 is TGCAGTGCTAGAGATCCCCTCCAGCGGGGAACCTACAATGAGCAGTTCTTC.